The 12 T cell receptor beta chains presented below share a single source sample, sequenced in a study of T cells in Graves' hyperthyroidism and ophthalmopathy. TCR beta CDR3 sequences were amplified from RNA transcripts. The TCR CDR3 was amplified in a first-round RT-PCR using the HTBI primer set. TCRdb re-derived calls from the multiplex PCR reads in MiXCR, one entry per CDR3 protein. Of around 500,000 distinct CDR3 sequences listed, under 15% are singletons. The sample consisted of blood. The receptors were gathered from a woman younger than 35 with Graves' hyperthyroidism.

The V and J genes are TRBV3-1 and TRBJ2-1; D gene unclear. Trimming shortened V by 4 bases and J by 3 bases, and 16 bases separated the two germline ends. The germline V gene encodes CDR1 LGHDT and CDR2 YNNKEL (reference sequence). This CDR3 is 16 amino acids long. In nucleotides, the CDR3 is TGTGCCAGCAGCCCAACGCGGCGGACCGTCTACAATGAGCAGTTCTTC. Residues: CASSPTRRTVYNEQFF.

This clonotype was detected ten times or more. The rearrangement joins TRBV3-1 to TRBJ2-7; the D gene is possibly TRBD2 (5 bases). There are 14 residues in the CDR3. CDR1 is LGHDT, CDR2 YNNKEL, per germline (reference sequence). V was clipped by 3 bases and J by 2 bases, with 11 bases between them. CDR3 sequence (DNA): TGTGCCAGCAGCCATTCGGACTGGACCTACGAGCAGTACTTC. Protein product: CASSHSDWTYEQYF.

This clonotype was recorded many times. The genes are TRBV6-1 and TRBJ1-2; unclear D gene. CDR1 MNHNS and CDR2 SASEGT come from the germline V gene. The CDR3 has 14 amino acids. Trimming stripped 5 bases from V and 1 base from J, with 11 bases between. DNA for the CDR3: TGTGCCAGCAGTAGCCCGGACGATAACTATGGCTACACCTTC. This encodes CASSSPDDNYGYTF.

This clonotype was picked up many times. The rearrangement joins TRBV12-3 or TRBV12-4 to TRBJ1-2, with D perhaps matching TRBD1 (5 bases). CDR3 length equals 11 residues. The ends were cut back, 3 bases at V and 10 bases at J, with 9 bases in the middle. This chain's CDR3 is CASSLGGIYTF. The CDR3 coding sequence is TGTGCCAGCAGTTTGGGGGGGATCTACACCTTC.

This chain uses TRBV19 with TRBJ1-3, with 7 bases matching TRBD1. Unmatched junction bases numbered 6, after V lost 6 bases and J lost 7 bases. The CDR3 runs 13 residues. Germline V lookup: CDR1 LNHDA, CDR2 SQIVND (reference sequence). The CDR3 sequence is CASRETGTNTIYF. In DNA form, the CDR3 reads TGTGCCAGTAGAGAGACAGGGACGAACACCATATATTTT.

This clonotype was counted at least ten times. The V call is TRBV27, the J call TRBJ2-2, with D tentatively TRBD2 (6 bases). Between the trimmed V and J ends, which lost 4 bases and 5 bases, there was a span of 14 bases. The CDR3 has 15 amino acids. The germline V gene encodes CDR1 MNHEY and CDR2 SMNVEV (reference sequence). DNA of the CDR3: TGTGCCAGCAGTTCAGGGACTTCTCTAACCGGGGAGCTGTTTTTT. Its translation: CASSSGTSLTGELFF.

This clonotype was picked up many times. The chain is built from TRBV20-1 and TRBJ2-7; 14 nucleotides match TRBD2. Trimming took 6 bases from V and 0 from J; bases not matched to a gene: 10. From germline, CDR1 is DFQATT and CDR2 SNEGSKA (reference sequence). CDR3 length equals 17 residues. DNA for the CDR3: TGCAGTGCCAGGGGACTAGCGGGAGCTTGGGGCTCCTACGAGCAGTACGTC. Translation: CSARGLAGAWGSYEQYV.

This clonotype appeared many times. The rearrangement joins TRBV19 to TRBJ1-1; TRBD1 matches at 9 bases. V dropped 2 bases and J dropped 6; count of bases not matched to a gene: 10. The length of the CDR3 is 16 residues. CDR1 and CDR2 (germline): LNHDA, SQIVND (reference sequence). CDR3 sequence reads: CASSIFGTGTNSEAFF. The CDR3 DNA reads as TGTGCCAGTAGTATATTCGGGACAGGGACTAACTCTGAAGCTTTCTTT.

This clonotype was detected many times. V gene TRBV11-3 combines with J gene TRBJ1-1; D gene uncertain. The CDR3 spans 13 residues. V was shortened by 3 bases and J by 2 bases, with 7 bases between the two germline ends. Looked up from germline, CDR1 is SGHNT and CDR2 is YENEEA. The CDR3 loop is CASSFGDNTEAFF. The CDR3 nucleotides are TGTGCCAGCAGCTTCGGCGACAACACTGAAGCTTTCTTT.

This clonotype occurred many times. The gene calls are TRBV5-1 and TRBJ2-1, with D tentatively TRBD2 (5 bases). Between the trimmed V and J ends, which lost 1 base and 6 bases, there was a span of 14 bases. Germline assignment: CDR1 SGHRS and CDR2 YFSETQ. This CDR3 region has 15 residues. CDR3 nucleotides: TGCGCCAGCAGCTTGACTGACGGGATGGGCAATGAGCAGTTCTTC. Protein: CASSLTDGMGNEQFF.

This clonotype was counted ten times or more. This chain connects TRBV12-3 or TRBV12-4 to TRBJ1-1; D is unresolved. V was pared by 7 bases and J by 1 base, with 16 bases between. CDR3 length equals 15 residues. CDR3 amino acids: CASIPTGEGNTEAFF. The CDR3, as DNA: TGTGCCAGCATCCCCACGGGTGAGGGGAACACTGAAGCTTTCTTT.

This clonotype was seen at least ten times. This chain joins TRBV12-3 or TRBV12-4 and TRBJ2-3; tentative D call: TRBD1 (6 bases). There are 16 residues in the CDR3. V was shortened by 6 bases and J by 0 bases, with 16 bases between the two germline ends. The CDR3 here is CASSAGQRTSTDTQYF. The CDR3 DNA reads TGTGCCAGCAGCGCCGGACAGCGTACTAGCACAGATACGCAGTATTTT.